The clone carrying this TCR beta chain was observed many times. The data were obtained in a study of low-dose radiotherapy and immunotherapy resistance in tumors. Study in general: Treatment consisted of nivolumab 240 mg every two weeks and ipilimumab 1 mg/kg every six weeks, given intravenously to patients.

V shed 4 bases and J shed 3 bases, with 13 bases lying between them. CDR1 is SGHRS and CDR2 is YFSETQ in the germline V gene. CDR3 length: 15 amino acids. Alpha and beta chains were covered, as first-strand cDNA relied on TRAV- and TRBV-specific primers. For amplifying TCRs, the PCR ran for about 20 cycles with Phusion, which was used together with a constant-region primer and the adapter on the V primers. The mRNA that was isolated underwent amplification by in vitro transcription. TCRdb recomputed calls from the reads with MiXCR, one row per CDR3 protein. The sample includes around 65,000 distinct CDR3 sequences, 26% of them seen just once. The time point: before trial treatment.

The sequenced sample was PBMCs, obtained before treatment. The sequence came from a male donor with rectosigmoid adenocarcinoma. The chain is built from TRBV5-1 and TRBJ1-4, with a weak D call TRBD1 (6 bases). The CDR3, as DNA: TGCGCCAGCAGCCCGAGGGGGGGCCCTAATGAAAAACTGTTTTTT. It codes for CASSPRGGPNEKLFF.